This T cell receptor (beta chain) was identified during a study of blood T cell repertoires in COVID-19. About the study: Some COVID-19 samples were acute and others convalescent; all came from the United States, Italy and Spain. T cells, B-cell-depleted T cells, or PBMCs provided the cDNA or gDNA that served as material.

J lost 5 bases, V lost 6 bases, and 11 bases had no gene match. The germline V gene encodes CDR1 MDHEN and CDR2 SYDVKM. The length of the CDR3 is 16 residues. In the original workflow: Reference gene primer amplification gave estimated nucleated cell counts. Produced via immunoSEQ multiplex PCR; TCRdb's table is partial and in-frame only. V and J calls and clone size are those listed in that table; D and trimming were worked out from the DNA. The top ten hold under 2.5% of the sample, which has around 140,000 clones, roughly three quarters seen once. The chain employs TRBV28 and TRBJ2-1; 9 bases map to TRBD1. Material: peripheral blood. This sequence was found in a woman in her 70s with acute or convalescent COVID-19. CDR3 in DNA: TGTGCCAGCAGGCGAACCGGGACAGGGAACGACAATGAGCAGTTCTTC. It yields the protein CASRRTGTGNDNEQFF.